This T cell receptor (beta chain) was captured in a study of CD8+CD57+ T cells in acquired aplastic anemia. Notes on the study in general: A set of some 28 CD8+ CDR3 sequences was shared between patients and controls, and these sequences appeared highly expressed in patients.

The CDR3 loop spans 11 amino acids. Per germline, CDR1 SGHVS and CDR2 FQNEAQ. V gave up 5 bases and J gave up 7 bases, with 9 bases separating them. TCR beta VDJ combinations and CDR3 sequences were profiled from genomic DNA. Each CDR3 protein is one row after TCRdb ran MiXCR on the reads. The data hold about 160,000 distinct CDR3 sequences, with roughly two thirds observed a single time. This clonotype has a handful of counts. The antigen remains undetermined. Flow cytometry had shown expanded CD8+CD57+ cells in the patients chosen for sequencing. Every patient had severe acquired aplastic anemia. This TCR came from a human donor with aplastic anemia. The J gene is TRBJ2-7, the V gene TRBV7-8, with D unresolved. The sample consisted of sorted CD4+, CD8+, or CD8+CD57+ T cells (not recorded which) from PBMCs. The CDR3 DNA reads as TGTGCCAGCAGCCCCCGCGTGGAGCAGTACTTC. It translates to CASSPRVEQYF.